This is a list of T cell receptor beta chains from one sample in a study of spatial heterogeneity in lung cancer. TCRdb independently ran MiXCR on the 5' RACE reads; one entry per CDR3 protein. This sample has tens of thousands of distinct CDR3 sequences; roughly 7% occur once, and the top ten carry 14%. This sample comprised PBMCs, obtained at surgery. Every receptor here comes from a male donor with early-stage non-small cell lung cancer. Both conserved end residues are part of each CDR3. Fields, in order: D gene, J gene, V gene, clone size, CDR3 protein, CDR3 DNA. The D gene is left open where the match is weak. Only part of the rows carry a size: once, few, many, or a class if the clone is expanded.

D gene: .
J gene: TRBJ1-5
V gene: TRBV7-2
clone size: few
CDR3 protein: CASSPNIYQPQHF
CDR3 DNA: TGTGCCAGCAGCCCAAACATATATCAGCCCCAGCATTTT

D gene: .
J gene: TRBJ2-7
V gene: TRBV7-2
clone size: .
CDR3 protein: CASSLVERMYEQYF
CDR3 DNA: TGTGCCAGCAGCTTAGTTGAGCGGATGTACGAGCAGTACTTC

D gene: .
J gene: TRBJ1-1
V gene: TRBV29-1
clone size: many
CDR3 protein: CSVSGGRNTEAFF
CDR3 DNA: TGCAGCGTCTCTGGAGGGAGGAACACTGAAGCTTTCTTT

D gene: .
J gene: TRBJ2-3
V gene: TRBV5-1
clone size: .
CDR3 protein: CASSLARGETDTQYF
CDR3 DNA: TGCGCCAGCAGCTTGGCCCGCGGGGAGACAGATACGCAGTATTTT

D gene: .
J gene: TRBJ1-5
V gene: TRBV3-1
clone size: .
CDR3 protein: CASSSDQGFGQPQHF
CDR3 DNA: TGTGCCAGCAGCTCAGATCAGGGGTTTGGTCAGCCCCAGCATTTT

D gene: .
J gene: TRBJ2-2
V gene: TRBV7-3
clone size: many
CDR3 protein: CASSLSGGVSGELFF
CDR3 DNA: TGTGCCAGCAGCCTGAGTGGCGGGGTCTCCGGGGAGCTGTTTTTT

D gene: TRBD2
J gene: TRBJ2-1
V gene: TRBV12-3/TRBV12-4
clone size: .
CDR3 protein: CASRKPGLAGVPEQFF
CDR3 DNA: TGTGCCAGCAGGAAACCGGGACTAGCGGGAGTACCTGAGCAGTTCTTC

D gene: TRBD1
J gene: TRBJ1-1
V gene: TRBV3-1
clone size: few
CDR3 protein: CASSVRGRTGRNEAFF
CDR3 DNA: TGTGCCAGCAGCGTGAGGGGGCGGACAGGGCGAAATGAAGCTTTCTTT

D gene: TRBD2
J gene: TRBJ2-1
V gene: TRBV29-1
clone size: few
CDR3 protein: CSVRSGRNNEQFF
CDR3 DNA: TGCAGCGTTCGTAGCGGGAGGAACAATGAGCAGTTCTTC

D gene: TRBD1
J gene: TRBJ2-3
V gene: TRBV12-3/TRBV12-4
clone size: medium-sized
CDR3 protein: CASRPGQGGTDTQYF
CDR3 DNA: TGTGCCAGCAGACCTGGACAGGGGGGGACAGATACGCAGTATTTT

D gene: TRBD1
J gene: TRBJ1-5
V gene: TRBV7-9
clone size: many
CDR3 protein: CASSHPGEGTGKPQHF
CDR3 DNA: TGTGCCAGCAGCCATCCCGGTGAGGGGACAGGAAAGCCCCAGCATTTT

D gene: .
J gene: TRBJ1-2
V gene: TRBV20-1
clone size: many
CDR3 protein: CSARARSGGDYGYTF
CDR3 DNA: TGCAGTGCTAGAGCCCGCTCCGGGGGCGACTATGGCTACACCTTC

D gene: .
J gene: TRBJ2-1
V gene: TRBV28
clone size: many
CDR3 protein: CASSSVLNEQFF
CDR3 DNA: TGTGCCAGCAGTAGCGTACTCAATGAGCAGTTCTTC

D gene: TRBD1
J gene: TRBJ2-1
V gene: TRBV30
clone size: few
CDR3 protein: CAWSNQGASYNEQFF
CDR3 DNA: TGTGCCTGGAGTAATCAGGGGGCCTCCTACAATGAGCAGTTCTTC

D gene: TRBD2
J gene: TRBJ2-1
V gene: TRBV6-5
clone size: few
CDR3 protein: CASSRAGGAYNEQFF
CDR3 DNA: TGTGCCAGCAGTCGAGCGGGGGGTGCCTACAATGAGCAGTTCTTC

D gene: .
J gene: TRBJ1-1
V gene: TRBV4-1
clone size: many
CDR3 protein: CASSQGAGTEAFF
CDR3 DNA: TGCGCCAGCAGCCAGGGGGCTGGCACTGAAGCTTTCTTT

D gene: .
J gene: TRBJ1-6
V gene: TRBV13
clone size: few
CDR3 protein: CASSLGQGAHYSPLHF
CDR3 DNA: TGTGCCAGCAGCTTAGGCCAAGGGGCCCACTATTCACCCCTCCACTTT

D gene: .
J gene: TRBJ1-4
V gene: TRBV5-1
clone size: many
CDR3 protein: CASSLERGLNEKLFF
CDR3 DNA: TGCGCCAGCAGCTTGGAGCGGGGCCTTAATGAAAAACTGTTTTTT

D gene: .
J gene: TRBJ2-5
V gene: TRBV19
clone size: many
CDR3 protein: CATSVGQQETQYF
CDR3 DNA: TGTGCCACTTCGGTCGGACAGCAAGAGACCCAGTACTTC

D gene: TRBD2
J gene: TRBJ2-1
V gene: TRBV9
clone size: many
CDR3 protein: CASSAPSGPSYNEQFF
CDR3 DNA: TGTGCCAGCAGCGCCCCTAGCGGACCCTCCTACAATGAGCAGTTCTTC

D gene: .
J gene: TRBJ2-2
V gene: TRBV3-1
clone size: many
CDR3 protein: CASSQDLTGELFF
CDR3 DNA: TGTGCCAGCAGCCAAGATCTAACGGGGGAGCTGTTTTTT

D gene: .
J gene: TRBJ1-2
V gene: TRBV20-1
clone size: many
CDR3 protein: CSADSQYGYTF
CDR3 DNA: TGCAGTGCTGATTCACAGTATGGCTACACCTTC

D gene: .
J gene: TRBJ1-5
V gene: TRBV12-3/TRBV12-4
clone size: many
CDR3 protein: CASSSYPHNQPQHF
CDR3 DNA: TGTGCCAGCAGTTCCTACCCCCACAATCAGCCCCAGCATTTT

D gene: .
J gene: TRBJ1-2
V gene: TRBV2
clone size: many
CDR3 protein: CASRTGQNYGYTF
CDR3 DNA: TGTGCCAGCAGGACGGGCCAGAACTATGGCTACACCTTC

D gene: TRBD2
J gene: TRBJ2-3
V gene: TRBV10-3
clone size: few
CDR3 protein: CAIKTSGSTDTQYF
CDR3 DNA: TGTGCCATCAAGACTAGCGGTAGCACAGATACGCAGTATTTT

D gene: .
J gene: TRBJ2-3
V gene: TRBV28
clone size: many
CDR3 protein: CASSLRGTADTQYF
CDR3 DNA: TGTGCCAGCAGTTTGAGGGGGACGGCAGATACGCAGTATTTT

D gene: .
J gene: TRBJ1-1
V gene: TRBV20-1
clone size: medium-sized
CDR3 protein: CSAREMTGSQGFF
CDR3 DNA: TGCAGTGCTAGAGAAATGACAGGCAGCCAAGGTTTCTTT

D gene: .
J gene: TRBJ1-2
V gene: TRBV7-8
clone size: few
CDR3 protein: CASSLDLVGTDYGYTF
CDR3 DNA: TGTGCCAGCAGCTTAGATCTAGTGGGGACTGACTATGGCTACACCTTC

D gene: TRBD1
J gene: TRBJ1-1
V gene: TRBV12-3/TRBV12-4
clone size: many
CDR3 protein: CASSRPRDRRQAFF
CDR3 DNA: TGTGCCAGCAGTCGCCCCCGGGACAGGAGACAAGCTTTCTTT

D gene: .
J gene: TRBJ1-4
V gene: TRBV20-1
clone size: few
CDR3 protein: CSARDNRVPDEKLFF
CDR3 DNA: TGCAGTGCTAGAGACAACAGGGTGCCAGATGAAAAACTGTTTTTT

D gene: .
J gene: TRBJ2-1
V gene: TRBV11-2
clone size: few
CDR3 protein: CASSLRGAFYNEQFF
CDR3 DNA: TGTGCCAGCAGCTTAAGGGGGGCATTCTACAATGAGCAGTTCTTC

D gene: .
J gene: TRBJ1-6
V gene: TRBV28
clone size: medium-sized
CDR3 protein: CASSLHGGVNNSPLHF
CDR3 DNA: TGTGCCAGCAGTCTTCACGGCGGGGTTAATAATTCACCCCTCCACTTT

D gene: .
J gene: TRBJ1-1
V gene: TRBV4-1
clone size: many
CDR3 protein: CASSLVMGRGSNTEAFF
CDR3 DNA: TGCGCCAGCAGCCTAGTGATGGGCAGGGGCTCGAACACTGAAGCTTTCTTT

D gene: TRBD2
J gene: TRBJ2-3
V gene: TRBV12-3/TRBV12-4
clone size: few
CDR3 protein: CASSRDYQADTQYF
CDR3 DNA: TGTGCCAGCAGCCGGGACTATCAGGCAGATACGCAGTATTTT

D gene: .
J gene: TRBJ2-3
V gene: TRBV5-4
clone size: few
CDR3 protein: CASSLEQTTDTQYF
CDR3 DNA: TGTGCCAGCAGCTTGGAGCAGACCACAGATACGCAGTATTTT

D gene: .
J gene: TRBJ1-3
V gene: TRBV12-3/TRBV12-4
clone size: few
CDR3 protein: CASSWEGPGNTIYF
CDR3 DNA: TGTGCCAGCAGTTGGGAGGGGCCTGGAAACACCATATATTTT

D gene: TRBD2
J gene: TRBJ2-1
V gene: TRBV27
clone size: .
CDR3 protein: CASKKLAGEGNEQFF
CDR3 DNA: TGTGCCAGCAAAAAACTAGCGGGAGAGGGCAATGAGCAGTTCTTC

D gene: .
J gene: TRBJ2-5
V gene: TRBV10-3
clone size: few
CDR3 protein: CAINRNRQETQYF
CDR3 DNA: TGTGCCATCAATCGGAATCGGCAAGAGACCCAGTACTTC

D gene: .
J gene: TRBJ2-3
V gene: TRBV5-1
clone size: many
CDR3 protein: CASAEGDTQYF
CDR3 DNA: TGCGCCAGCGCCGAGGGGGATACGCAGTATTTT

D gene: .
J gene: TRBJ1-2
V gene: TRBV30
clone size: many
CDR3 protein: CAWTLGGTDYGYTF
CDR3 DNA: TGTGCCTGGACCCTTGGAGGTACGGACTATGGCTACACCTTC

D gene: .
J gene: TRBJ2-1
V gene: TRBV10-1
clone size: many
CDR3 protein: CASSDWRYNEQFF
CDR3 DNA: TGCGCCAGCAGTGATTGGCGTTACAATGAGCAGTTCTTC

D gene: TRBD2
J gene: TRBJ2-7
V gene: TRBV28
clone size: many
CDR3 protein: CASRLSGGAPYEQYF
CDR3 DNA: TGTGCCAGCAGATTAAGCGGGGGGGCCCCCTACGAGCAGTACTTC

D gene: .
J gene: TRBJ2-7
V gene: TRBV14
clone size: .
CDR3 protein: CASSLRIDGEQYF
CDR3 DNA: TGTGCCAGCAGCCTCCGGATAGATGGCGAGCAGTACTTC

D gene: .
J gene: TRBJ1-6
V gene: TRBV20-1
clone size: many
CDR3 protein: CSARAPPAANSPLHF
CDR3 DNA: TGCAGTGCAAGAGCCCCCCCCGCCGCGAATTCACCCCTCCACTTT

D gene: .
J gene: TRBJ2-5
V gene: TRBV6-6
clone size: once
CDR3 protein: CASSLGGGVGETQYF
CDR3 DNA: TGTGCCAGCAGCCTAGGGGGGGGTGTAGGAGAGACCCAGTACTTC

D gene: .
J gene: TRBJ2-7
V gene: TRBV20-1
clone size: few
CDR3 protein: CSARVGNRGGYEQYF
CDR3 DNA: TGCAGTGCTAGAGTGGGCAACAGGGGAGGGTACGAGCAGTACTTC

D gene: .
J gene: TRBJ2-1
V gene: TRBV7-9
clone size: many
CDR3 protein: CASSLALAEQFF
CDR3 DNA: TGTGCCAGCAGCTTAGCCCTAGCGGAGCAGTTCTTC

D gene: .
J gene: TRBJ1-1
V gene: TRBV20-1
clone size: .
CDR3 protein: CSARGPTVNTEAFF
CDR3 DNA: TGCAGTGCTAGGGGGCCGACAGTGAACACTGAAGCTTTCTTT

D gene: .
J gene: TRBJ2-3
V gene: TRBV20-1
clone size: .
CDR3 protein: CSAREGASTDTQYF
CDR3 DNA: TGCAGTGCTAGAGAGGGTGCCAGCACAGATACGCAGTATTTT

D gene: .
J gene: TRBJ1-1
V gene: TRBV19
clone size: many
CDR3 protein: CASSIGRANTEAFF
CDR3 DNA: TGTGCCAGTAGTATTGGCAGGGCGAACACTGAAGCTTTCTTT

D gene: .
J gene: TRBJ2-3
V gene: TRBV10-2
clone size: many
CDR3 protein: CASSDLGFGGSPDTQYF
CDR3 DNA: TGCGCCAGCAGTGACCTCGGGTTCGGAGGATCCCCAGATACGCAGTATTTT